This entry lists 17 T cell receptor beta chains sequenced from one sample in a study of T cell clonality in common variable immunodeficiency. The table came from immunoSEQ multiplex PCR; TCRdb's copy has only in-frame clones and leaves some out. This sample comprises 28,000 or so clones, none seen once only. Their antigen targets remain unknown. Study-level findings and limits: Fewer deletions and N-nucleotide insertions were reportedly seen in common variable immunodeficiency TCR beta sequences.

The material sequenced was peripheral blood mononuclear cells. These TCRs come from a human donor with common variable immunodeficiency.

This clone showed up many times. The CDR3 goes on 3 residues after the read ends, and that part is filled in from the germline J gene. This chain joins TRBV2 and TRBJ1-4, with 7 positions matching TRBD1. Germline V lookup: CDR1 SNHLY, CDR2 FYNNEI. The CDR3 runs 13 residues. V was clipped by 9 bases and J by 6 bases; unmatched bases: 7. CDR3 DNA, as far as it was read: TGTGCCAGTTCCGGGACAGCAGATGAAAAA. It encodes CASSGTADEK. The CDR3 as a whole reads CASSGTADEKLFF.

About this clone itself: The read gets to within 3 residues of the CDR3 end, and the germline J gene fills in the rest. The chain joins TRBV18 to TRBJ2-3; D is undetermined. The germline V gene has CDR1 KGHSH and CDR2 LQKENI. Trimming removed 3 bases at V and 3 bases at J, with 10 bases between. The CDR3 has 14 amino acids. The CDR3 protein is CASSPSAGTDTQYF. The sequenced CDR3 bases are TGTGCCAGCTCACCTTCAGCAGGAACAGATACG.

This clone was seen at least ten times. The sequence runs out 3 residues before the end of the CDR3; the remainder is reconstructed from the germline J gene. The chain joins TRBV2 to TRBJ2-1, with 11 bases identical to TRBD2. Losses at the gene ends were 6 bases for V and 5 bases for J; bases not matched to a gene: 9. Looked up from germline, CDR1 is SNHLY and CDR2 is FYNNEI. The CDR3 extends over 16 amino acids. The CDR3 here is CASSSTASGGNNEQFF. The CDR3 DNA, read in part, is TGTGCCAGCAGCTCTACAGCTAGCGGGGGGAACAATGAG. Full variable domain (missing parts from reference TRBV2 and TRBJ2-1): EPEVTQTPSHQVTQMGQEVILRCVPISNHLYFYWYRQILGQKVEFLVSFYNNEISEKSEIFDDQFSVERPDGSNFTLKIRSTKLEDSAMYFCASSSTASGGNNEQFFGPGTRLTVL.

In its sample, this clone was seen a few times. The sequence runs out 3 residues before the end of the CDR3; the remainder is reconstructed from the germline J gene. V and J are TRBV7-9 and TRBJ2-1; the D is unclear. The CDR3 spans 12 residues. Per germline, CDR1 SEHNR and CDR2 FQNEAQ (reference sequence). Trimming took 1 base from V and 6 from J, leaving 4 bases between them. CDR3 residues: CASSLEGNEQFF. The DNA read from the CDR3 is TGTGCCAGCAGCTTAGAGGGCAATGAG.

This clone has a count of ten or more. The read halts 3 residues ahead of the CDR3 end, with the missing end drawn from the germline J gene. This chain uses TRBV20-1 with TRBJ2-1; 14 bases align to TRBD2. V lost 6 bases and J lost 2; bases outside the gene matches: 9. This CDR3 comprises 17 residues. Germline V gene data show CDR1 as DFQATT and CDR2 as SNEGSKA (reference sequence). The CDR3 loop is CSAQPTSGGAPYNEQFF. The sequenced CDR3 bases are TGCAGTGCCCAACCGACTAGCGGGGGGGCCCCCTACAATGAG.

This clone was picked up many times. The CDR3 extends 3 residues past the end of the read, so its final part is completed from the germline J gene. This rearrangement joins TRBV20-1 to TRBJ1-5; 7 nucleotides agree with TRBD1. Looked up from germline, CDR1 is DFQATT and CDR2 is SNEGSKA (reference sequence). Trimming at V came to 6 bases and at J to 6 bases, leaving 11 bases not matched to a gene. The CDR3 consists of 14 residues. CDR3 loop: CSALQGGVVQPQHF. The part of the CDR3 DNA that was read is TGCAGTGCACTCCAGGGGGGTGTCGTTCAGCCC.

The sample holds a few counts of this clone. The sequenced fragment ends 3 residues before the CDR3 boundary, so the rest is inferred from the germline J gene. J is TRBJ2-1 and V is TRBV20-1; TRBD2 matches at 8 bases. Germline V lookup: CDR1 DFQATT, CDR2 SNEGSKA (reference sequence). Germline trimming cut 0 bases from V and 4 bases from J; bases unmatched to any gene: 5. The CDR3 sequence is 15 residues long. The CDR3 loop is CSARDVRGAYNEQFF. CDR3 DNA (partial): TGCAGTGCTAGAGATGTGCGGGGGGCTTACAATGAG.

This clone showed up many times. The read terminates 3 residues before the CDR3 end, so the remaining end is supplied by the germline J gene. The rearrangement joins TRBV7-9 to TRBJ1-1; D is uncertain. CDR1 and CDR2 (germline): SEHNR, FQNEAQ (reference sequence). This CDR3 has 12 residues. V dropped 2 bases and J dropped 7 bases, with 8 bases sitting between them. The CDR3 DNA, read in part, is TGTGCCAGCAGCTTAAGGGCCATTGAA. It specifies CASSLRAIE. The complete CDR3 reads CASSLRAIEAFF.

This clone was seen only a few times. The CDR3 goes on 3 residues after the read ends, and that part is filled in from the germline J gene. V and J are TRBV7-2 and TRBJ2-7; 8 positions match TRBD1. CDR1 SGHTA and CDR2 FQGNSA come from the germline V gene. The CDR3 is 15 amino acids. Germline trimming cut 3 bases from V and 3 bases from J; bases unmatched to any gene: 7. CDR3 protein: CASSFYPGQGYEQYF. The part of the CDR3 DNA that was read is TGTGCCAGCAGCTTCTACCCCGGACAGGGCTACGAG.

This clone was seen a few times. The CDR3 DNA, read in part, is TGCGCCAGCAGCCAGGGACAGGGGGCGTACGAG. The encoded protein is CASSQGQGAYE. The CDR3 in full is CASSQGQGAYEQYF. V is TRBV5-1 and J is TRBJ2-7; 12 bases align to TRBD1. The CDR3 extends 3 residues past the end of the read, so its final part is completed from the germline J gene. The length of the CDR3 is 14 residues. Unmatched junction bases numbered 3, after V lost 4 bases and J lost 4 bases. Germline lookup yields CDR1 SGHRS and CDR2 YFSETQ.

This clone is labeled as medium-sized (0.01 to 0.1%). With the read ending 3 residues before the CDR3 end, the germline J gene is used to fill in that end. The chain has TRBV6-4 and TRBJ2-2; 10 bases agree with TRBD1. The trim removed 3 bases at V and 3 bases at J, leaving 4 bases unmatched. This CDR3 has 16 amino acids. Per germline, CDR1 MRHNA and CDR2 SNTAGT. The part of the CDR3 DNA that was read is TGTGCCAGCAGTGATCCCGGACAGGGGGACACCGGGGAG. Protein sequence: CASSDPGQGDTGE. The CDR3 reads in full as CASSDPGQGDTGELFF.

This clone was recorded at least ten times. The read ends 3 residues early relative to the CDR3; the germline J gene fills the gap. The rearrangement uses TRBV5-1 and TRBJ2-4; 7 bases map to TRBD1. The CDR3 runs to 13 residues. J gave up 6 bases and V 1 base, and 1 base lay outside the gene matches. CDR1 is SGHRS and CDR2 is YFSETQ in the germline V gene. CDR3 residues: CASSLSGGNIQYF. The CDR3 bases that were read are TGCGCCAGCAGCTTGTCAGGGGGAAACATT.

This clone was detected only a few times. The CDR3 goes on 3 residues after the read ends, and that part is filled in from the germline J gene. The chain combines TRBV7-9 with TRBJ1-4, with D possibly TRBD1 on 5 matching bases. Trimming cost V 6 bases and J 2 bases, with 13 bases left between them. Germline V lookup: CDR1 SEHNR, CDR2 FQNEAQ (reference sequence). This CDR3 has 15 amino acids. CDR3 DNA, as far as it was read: TGTGCCAGCAGTCCCCCTGGGGCCACTAATGAAAAA. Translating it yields CASSPPGATNEK. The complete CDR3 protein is CASSPPGATNEKLFF.

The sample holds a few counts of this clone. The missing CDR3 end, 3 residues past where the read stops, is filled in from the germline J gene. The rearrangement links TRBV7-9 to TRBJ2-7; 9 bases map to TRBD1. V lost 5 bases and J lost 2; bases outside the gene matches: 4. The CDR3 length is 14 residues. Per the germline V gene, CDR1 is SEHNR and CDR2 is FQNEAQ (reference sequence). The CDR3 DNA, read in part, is TGTGCCAGCAGCGCGGACAGGGGTACCTACGAG. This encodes CASSADRGTYE. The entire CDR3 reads CASSADRGTYEQYF.

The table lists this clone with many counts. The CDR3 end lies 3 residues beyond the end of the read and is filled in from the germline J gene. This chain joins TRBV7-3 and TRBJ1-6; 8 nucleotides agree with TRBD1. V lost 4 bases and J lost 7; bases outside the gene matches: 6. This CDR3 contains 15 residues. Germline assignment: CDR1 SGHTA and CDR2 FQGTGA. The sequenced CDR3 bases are TGTGCCAGCAGCTCCACAGGGGGAGCCAATTCACCC. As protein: CASSSTGGANSP. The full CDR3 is CASSSTGGANSPLHF.

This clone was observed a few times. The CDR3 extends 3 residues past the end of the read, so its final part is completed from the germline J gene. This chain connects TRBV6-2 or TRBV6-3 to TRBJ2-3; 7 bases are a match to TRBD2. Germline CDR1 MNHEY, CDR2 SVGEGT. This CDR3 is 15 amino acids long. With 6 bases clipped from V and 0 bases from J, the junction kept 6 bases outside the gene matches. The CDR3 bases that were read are TGTGCCAGCAGGCCGGGGGGACTTAGCACAGATACG. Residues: CASRPGGLSTDT. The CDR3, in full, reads CASRPGGLSTDTQYF.

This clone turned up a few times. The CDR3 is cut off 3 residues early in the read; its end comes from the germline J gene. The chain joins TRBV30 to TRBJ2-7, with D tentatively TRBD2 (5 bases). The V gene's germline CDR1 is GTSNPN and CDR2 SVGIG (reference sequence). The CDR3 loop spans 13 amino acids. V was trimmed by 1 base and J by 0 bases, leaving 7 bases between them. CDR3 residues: CAWSGGFSYEQYF. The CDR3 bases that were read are TGTGCCTGGAGTGGAGGGTTCTCCTACGAG.